This TCR beta chain was profiled in a study of shared clonotypes between healthy human individuals. Study-level information: CD8 memory received one plate per donor, CD8 naive two, CD4 memory three and CD4 naive three.

Measured with immunoSEQ multiplex PCR; TCRdb has only the in-frame clones, and not every one. The profile shows millions of clones, around nine tenths of them singletons. The clonotype was recovered from a man aged 18 to 35 in good health. Material for sequencing was naive CD4+ T cells sorted from blood. Regarding subset: CD45RA+ positively selected.

The CDR3 region is CASSVGPTLDTQYF. The CDR3 nucleotides are TGTGCCAGCAGCGTAGGGCCCACACTTGATACGCAGTATTTT. The V call is TRBV9, the J call TRBJ2-3; no definite D call. This CDR3 region has 14 residues. The V gene lost 0 bases and the J gene lost 6 bases, with 11 bases spanning the gap. From germline, CDR1 is SGDLS and CDR2 YYNGEE.